The 11 T cell receptor beta chains below all came from one sample that was sequenced in a study of cytomegalovirus exposure and HLA in healthy donors. Use of 60 Vbeta and 13 Jbeta primers characterized the PCR. TCRdb's copy holds only in-frame clones and misses some; the assay was immunoSEQ multiplex PCR. This sample yields about 150,000 clones, of which roughly 80% are seen a single time; around 7% belongs to the top ten. Sequences were obtained from PBMCs. The receptor set was obtained from a woman between 50 and 59 years old in good health and CMV-seropositive.

This clone was counted a single time. The chain links TRBV9 to TRBJ2-1; TRBD2 aligns across 8 bases. The CDR3 length is 17 residues. V was clipped by 4 bases and J by 6 bases; unmatched bases: 15. Per germline, CDR1 SGDLS and CDR2 YYNGEE. This CDR3 reads CASSKNRAPGGGNEQFF. The CDR3 DNA sequence: TGTGCCAGCAGCAAGAACCGGGCCCCGGGGGGGGGCAATGAGCAGTTCTTC.

The chain uses TRBV12-2 and TRBJ2-7; no check of the table's D call, TRBD1, against the DNA was made. TRBV12-2 is noted as a pseudogene. The CDR3 spans 15 residues. CDR3 bases: TGTGCAAGTCGTTCTACCACGGGACAGGTCTACGAGCAGTACTTC. It specifies CASRSTTGQVYEQYF.

The chain has TRBV6-5 and TRBJ1-2; D gene ambiguous. This CDR3 has 16 amino acids. In germline, CDR1 is MNHEY, CDR2 SVGAGI. The V end was cut by 2 bases, the J end by 0 bases, with 13 bases between. The CDR3 is CASSYEAGSPNYGYTF. The CDR3 region has the DNA TGTGCCAGCAGTTACGAGGCGGGATCTCCTAACTATGGCTACACCTTC.

This sequence joins TRBV10-2 and TRBJ2-7, with D perhaps matching TRBD1 (6 bases). Germline V gives CDR1 WSHSY, CDR2 SAAADI. Trimming pared 6 bases from V and 7 bases from J, leaving 25 bases between. The CDR3 runs to 16 residues. CDR3 bases: TGCGCCAGCAGGGCATCCCCGGGACATTCATCGGGAGAGCAGTACTTC. This translates into CASRASPGHSSGEQYF.

In the case of this clone: An end of the junction differs from the germline gene, which may be a read error. The gene calls are TRBV7-9 and TRBJ2-1; D remains ambiguous. The CDR3 has 11 amino acids. Germline lookup yields CDR1 SEHNR and CDR2 FQNEAQ (reference sequence). CDR3 bases: TGTTCCAGCAGCTTAGCCGGTGAGCAGTTCTTC. Encoded protein: CSSSLAGEQFF.

Regarding this clone: Other DNA sequences of this sample code for an identical CDR3. The chain uses TRBV5-1 and TRBJ1-1, with 8 nucleotides matching TRBD1. V trimming: 4 bases; J trimming: 1 base; junction bases outside the gene matches: 3. This CDR3 region has 14 residues. Germline values: CDR1 SGHRS, CDR2 YFSETQ. This CDR3 is CASSQQGGNTEAFF. DNA for the CDR3: TGCGCCAGCAGCCAACAGGGGGGGAACACTGAAGCTTTCTTT.

This clone was recorded only once. The chain couples TRBV2 to TRBJ2-1; 7 positions match TRBD2. From germline, CDR1 is SNHLY and CDR2 FYNNEI. Trimming at V came to 4 bases and at J to 2 bases, leaving 5 bases not matched to a gene. This CDR3 comprises 15 residues. The CDR3 bases are TGTGCCAGCAGTGGAACTAGCGAGGCCTACAATGAGCAGTTCTTC. Its protein is CASSGTSEAYNEQFF.

V usage is TRBV10-2 and J usage is TRBJ1-5; 8 bases map to TRBD1. This CDR3 contains 15 residues. Germline loops: CDR1 WSHSY, CDR2 SAAADI. The V gene end was trimmed by 6 bases and the J gene end by 3 bases; junction bases not matched to a gene: 7. The CDR3 reads CASREGQAYNQPQHF. DNA for the CDR3: TGCGCCAGCAGGGAGGGACAGGCCTACAATCAGCCCCAGCATTTT.

This chain links TRBV5-1 with TRBJ2-7; 9 bases are a match to TRBD1. Germline V lookup: CDR1 SGHRS, CDR2 YFSETQ. After removal of 1 base from V and 3 bases from J, the junction contained 5 bases not matched to a gene. This CDR3 spans 15 amino acids. The CDR3 region has the DNA TGCGCCAGCAGCTTGCCGACAGGGGGGGTCTACGAGCAGTACTTC. Translation: CASSLPTGGVYEQYF.

The rearrangement uses TRBV14 and TRBJ2-3; weak D call: TRBD2 (6 bases). The CDR3 length is 15 residues. Germline CDR1 reads SGHDN; CDR2 reads FVKESK. Trimming stripped 3 bases from V and 3 bases from J, with 13 bases between. This CDR3 reads CASSQELRGTDTQYF. For the CDR3, the DNA is TGTGCCAGCAGCCAGGAGCTCCGGGGGACAGATACGCAGTATTTT.

The chain links TRBV4-3 to TRBJ2-3, with 7 bases aligning to TRBD2. V lost 1 base and J lost 0; bases outside the gene matches: 10. Germline CDR1 LGHNA, CDR2 YSLEER. The CDR3 covers 18 residues. The CDR3: CASSQGLRSRGSTDTQYF. Here the CDR3 DNA reads TGCGCCAGCAGCCAAGGCCTCCGGTCGCGGGGGAGCACAGATACGCAGTATTTT.